One and the same sample provided the 6 T cell receptor beta chains below, sequenced in a study of T-cell reconstitution after alpha-beta-depleted transplantation in children. Unique molecular identifiers featured in how the TCRbeta library was prepared. TCRdb reanalysed the PCR reads using MiXCR and keeps one entry per CDR3 protein. The sample records about 260,000 distinct CDR3 sequences, 8.2% being singletons. The sample was PBMCs, mostly from graft donor cells, taken 180 days after TCRalphabeta/CD19-depleted stem cell transplant. Receptors originate from a male patient between 5 and 17 years old who had a stem cell transplant for acute lymphoblastic leukemia, so the T cells may come from the graft donor.

This clonotype was detected many times. This chain's CDR3 is CSAQDRGQPQHF. In DNA, the CDR3 is TGCAGTGCCCAGGACAGGGGGCAGCCCCAGCATTTT. The chain carries TRBV20-1 and TRBJ1-5, with 10 bases matching TRBD1. CDR1 and CDR2 from the germline V gene are DFQATT and SNEGSKA (reference sequence). With 6 bases clipped from V and 7 bases from J, the junction kept 3 bases outside the gene matches. This CDR3 is built from 12 residues.

This clonotype was detected many times. The CDR3: CASSSDMGRETQYF. Written as DNA, the CDR3 is TGTGCCAGCAGTTCCGATATGGGACGAGAGACCCAGTACTTC. The chain is built from TRBV12-3 or TRBV12-4 and TRBJ2-5; either TRBD1 or TRBD2 may fit D (5 bases each). V lost 4 bases, J lost 4 bases, and 13 bases lay in between. The CDR3 length is 14 residues.

This clonotype has more than one count but fewer than ten. The rearrangement uses TRBV20-1 and TRBJ1-5, with D possibly TRBD1 on 6 matching bases. Trimming removed 1 base from V and 9 bases from J, with 16 bases in between. CDR1 is DFQATT and CDR2 is SNEGSKA in the germline V gene (reference sequence). This CDR3 has 14 amino acids. CDR3 sequence (DNA): TGCAGTGCTAGAGGGATCCAGGGGTATGGGCCCCAGCATTTT. Translated: CSARGIQGYGPQHF.

Many counts were recorded for this clonotype. The genes are TRBV5-1 and TRBJ2-3; 9 bases agree with TRBD1. V shed 3 bases and J 1 base; nucleotides not matched to a gene: 9. CDR3 length equals 17 residues. Germline V gene data show CDR1 as SGHRS and CDR2 as YFSETQ. CDR3 DNA: TGCGCCAGCAGCTACCTTTGGGGGGACAGGGGCACAGATACGCAGTATTTT. It is translated as CASSYLWGDRGTDTQYF.

As regards this clonotype: Compared with germline, one end of the junction differs, possibly owing to a read error. The chain employs TRBV28 and TRBJ2-5; D not resolved. The CDR3 loop spans 11 amino acids. The germline gives CDR1 MDHEN, CDR2 SYDVKM. CDR3 DNA sequence: TGTGCCATGGGCCCCCGCCGGACCAGGCACTTC. It codes for CAMGPRRTRHF. Looking up the rest from reference TRBV28 and TRBJ2-5 gives the full variable domain: DVKVTQSSRYLVKRTGEKVFLECVQDMDHENMFWYRQDPGLGLRLIYFSYDVKMKEKGDIPEGYSVSREKKERFSLILESASTNQTSMYLCAMGPRRTRHFGPGTRLLVL.

In this sample, this clonotype turned up a few times. This sequence joins TRBV12-3 or TRBV12-4 and TRBJ2-1; 10 nucleotides line up with TRBD2. The CDR3 is made up of 18 amino acids. The V segment lost 11 bases and the J segment 3 bases; nucleotides outside the gene matches: 19. CDR3 DNA sequence: TGTGCCTTCAGTTTCATCCTAGCGGGGGATACCCACTACAATGAGCAGTTCTTC. This gives the protein CAFSFILAGDTHYNEQFF.